The TCR beta chain under discussion was sequenced for a study of T cells in Graves' hyperthyroidism and ophthalmopathy. Many counts were recorded for this clonotype. RNA transcripts provided the source from which TCR beta CDR3 regions were amplified. The TCR CDR3 was amplified in a first-round RT-PCR using the HTBI primer set. TCRdb itself ran the multiplex PCR reads through MiXCR, one entry per CDR3 protein. Here the sample spans approximately 600,000 distinct CDR3 sequences, approximately 14% being singletons. The germline gives CDR1 PRHDT, CDR2 FYEKMQ (reference sequence). Trimming cost V 5 bases and J 1 base, with 12 bases left between them. The CDR3 sequence is 14 residues long.

The source material was blood. The source of this sequence is a woman aged 40 to 55 with Graves' ophthalmopathy. The rearrangement uses TRBV13 and TRBJ2-7, with D possibly being TRBD2 (6 bases). CDR3 protein: CASSPRTNSYEQYF. In DNA, the CDR3 is TGTGCCAGCAGCCCGCGGACTAATTCCTACGAGCAGTACTTC.